This TCR beta chain was obtained from a study of CD8+ T cells in alopecia areata. Study background: In an open-label trial, patients got 5 to 10 mg tofacitinib twice daily. Overall study findings and caveats: Clonality in the scalp and expanded CD8+ clones ranked among the top 100 were significantly decreased by tofacitinib. Scalp and blood samples kept many expanded lesional clones throughout tofacitinib.

Extracted RNA was reverse transcribed into cDNA, the sequencing template. The protocol was immunoSEQ multiplex PCR, while the TCRdb copy is restricted to in-frame clones and leaves out a portion. Here the sample spans some 210,000 clones, around 65% being singletons. The V end was cut by 4 bases, the J end by 6 bases, with 18 bases between. The CDR3 runs to 14 residues. CDR1 and CDR2 (germline): SQVTM, ANQGSEA. Of note for this clone: Its antigen is still unknown.

Treatment reported: oral pan-JAK inhibitor, 5-10 mg twice daily. Alopecia areata patients provided lesional scalp punch biopsies and peripheral blood. J is TRBJ1-2 and V is TRBV29-1; D possibly corresponds to TRBD1 (5 bases). The sample was CD4+ T cells sorted from blood, taken around week 44, from a patient treated with tofacitinib. The receptor was isolated from a human donor with alopecia areata. CDR3 residues: CSVGGLMGINGYTF. The DNA for the CDR3 is TGCAGCGTTGGGGGCTTAATGGGGATAAATGGCTACACCTTC. The full variable domain, its missing parts supplied by reference TRBV29-1 and TRBJ1-2, is SAVISQKPSRDICQRGTSLTIQCQVDSQVTMMFWYRQQPGQSLTLIATANQGSEATYESGFVIDKFPISRPNLTFSTLTVSNMSPEDSSIYLCSVGGLMGINGYTFGSGTRLTVV.